This TCR beta chain was profiled in a study of blood T cell repertoires in COVID-19. Study in general: PBMCs, B-cell-depleted T cells, or T cells provided the cDNA or gDNA that made up the material.

Data came from immunoSEQ multiplex PCR; TCRdb stores just in-frame clones and leaves some out. The sample yields approximately 170,000 clones, about 92% seen once. After removal of 3 bases from V and 2 bases from J, the junction contained 0 bases not matched to a gene. CDR3 length: 13 amino acids. The V gene's germline CDR1 is ENHRY and CDR2 SYGVKD. This sequence joins TRBV10-3 and TRBJ2-5; 7 bases fit TRBD1. Sequencing used peripheral blood. This sequence originates from a man between 60 and 70 years old with active or convalescent COVID-19. CDR3 sequence: CAISDRGQETQYF. CDR3 DNA: TGTGCCATCAGTGACAGGGGGCAAGAGACCCAGTACTTC.